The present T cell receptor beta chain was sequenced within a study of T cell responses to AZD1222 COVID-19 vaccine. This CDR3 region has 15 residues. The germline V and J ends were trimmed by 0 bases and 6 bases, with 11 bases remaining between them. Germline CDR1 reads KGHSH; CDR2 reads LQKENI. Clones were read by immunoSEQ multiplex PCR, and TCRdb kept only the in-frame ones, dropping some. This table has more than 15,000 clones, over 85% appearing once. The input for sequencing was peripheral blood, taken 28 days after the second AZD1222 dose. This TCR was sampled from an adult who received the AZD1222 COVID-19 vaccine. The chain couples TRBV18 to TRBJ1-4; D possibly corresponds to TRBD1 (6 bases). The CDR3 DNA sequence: TGTGCCAGCTCACCACCTCAGGGGTTGGATGAAAAACTGTTTTTT. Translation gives CASSPPQGLDEKLFF.